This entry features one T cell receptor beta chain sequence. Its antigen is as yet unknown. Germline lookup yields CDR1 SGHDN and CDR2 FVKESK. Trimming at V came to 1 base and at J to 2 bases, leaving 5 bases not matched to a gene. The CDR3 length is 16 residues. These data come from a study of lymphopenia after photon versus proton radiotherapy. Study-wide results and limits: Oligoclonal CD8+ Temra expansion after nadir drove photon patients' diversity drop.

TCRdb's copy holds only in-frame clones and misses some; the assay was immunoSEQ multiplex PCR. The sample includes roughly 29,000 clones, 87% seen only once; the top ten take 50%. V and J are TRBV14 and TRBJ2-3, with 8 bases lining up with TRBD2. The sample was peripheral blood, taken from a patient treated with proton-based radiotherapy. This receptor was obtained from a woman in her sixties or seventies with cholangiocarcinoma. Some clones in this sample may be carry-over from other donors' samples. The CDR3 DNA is TGTGCCAGCAGCCAAGGTCTAGCGGGCTACACAGATACGCAGTATTTT. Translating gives CASSQGLAGYTDTQYF. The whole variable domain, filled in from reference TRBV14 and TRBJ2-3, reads EAGVTQFPSHSVIEKGQTVTLRCDPISGHDNLYWYRRVMGKEIKFLLHFVKESKQDESGMPNNRFLAERTGGTYSTLKVQPAELEDSGVYFCASSQGLAGYTDTQYFGPGTRLTVL.